These 9 T cell receptor beta chains came from one sample sequenced in a study of response to subunit inactivated influenza vaccine. One entry per CDR3 protein, called by TCRdb with MiXCR from the RT-PCR reads. The sample contains about 800,000 distinct CDR3 sequences, around 21% of which appear only once. Material: PBMCs from blood, obtained more than 4 days after vaccination. Every receptor here comes from a man between 50 and 59 years old who received an inactivated influenza vaccine.

This clonotype was seen many times. The chain has TRBV12-3 or TRBV12-4 and TRBJ2-7, with 9 bases matching TRBD2. The junction had 4 bases not matched to a gene; V was cut back by 2 bases and J by 2 bases. The CDR3 is 15 amino acids. Here the CDR3 reads CASSLIAGGTYEQYF. In nucleotides, the CDR3 is TGTGCCAGCAGTTTAATCGCGGGGGGGACCTACGAGCAGTACTTC.

This clonotype was picked up many times. The chain uses TRBV12-3 or TRBV12-4 and TRBJ2-7, with 10 positions matching TRBD2. Trimming removed 1 base from V and 13 bases from J; junction bases left unmatched: 7. The CDR3 has 13 residues. The CDR3 DNA reads as TGTGCCAGCAGTTTAGGTACTAGCGGGACCACATACTTC. It yields the protein CASSLGTSGTTYF.

This clonotype came up a few times. This chain joins TRBV12-3 or TRBV12-4 and TRBJ1-2; D perhaps matches TRBD1 (5 bases). The CDR3 is 12 amino acids. Between the trimmed V and J ends, which lost 6 bases and 13 bases, there was a span of 18 bases. The CDR3 here is CASRGDRLWVTF. The CDR3, as DNA: TGTGCCAGCAGGGGGGACCGACTGTGGGTCACCTTC.

The chain combines TRBV5-1 with TRBJ2-1; D is possibly TRBD2 (5 bases). Germline lookup yields CDR1 SGHRS and CDR2 YFSETQ. The CDR3 extends over 17 amino acids. Trimming shortened V by 0 bases and J by 1 base, and 14 bases separated the two germline ends. The CDR3 loop is CASSLAGGAKSYNEQFF. CDR3 DNA sequence: TGCGCCAGCAGCTTGGCAGGAGGTGCAAAATCCTACAATGAGCAGTTCTTC.

This clonotype has more than one count but fewer than ten. The rearrangement uses TRBV7-2 and TRBJ2-1, with D perhaps TRBD2 (6 bases). The CDR3 covers 16 residues. Germline V gene lookup returns CDR1 SGHTA and CDR2 FQGNSA. V was trimmed by 7 bases and J by 3 bases, leaving 19 bases between them. The CDR3 region has the DNA TGTGCCAGCAATCCAGATCCGGGACTGCTCTACAATGAGCAGTTCTTC. Residues: CASNPDPGLLYNEQFF.

The chain employs TRBV18 and TRBJ2-5, with 8 bases matching TRBD2. With V trimmed by 2 bases and J by 8 bases, 7 bases remained unmatched. CDR1 is KGHSH, CDR2 LQKENI, per germline. The CDR3 sequence is 14 residues long. The CDR3 region is CASSPIAGKETQYF. For the CDR3, the DNA is TGTGCCAGCTCACCAATAGCGGGGAAGGAAACCCAGTACTTC.

The chain couples TRBV4-3 to TRBJ2-5; D perhaps matches TRBD2 (6 bases). With 0 bases removed from V and 5 bases from J, the gap between germline ends came to 16 bases. Germline loops: CDR1 LGHNA, CDR2 YSLEER. CDR3 length: 16 residues. The CDR3 here is CASSQEWRGLLETQYF. The CDR3 coding sequence is TGCGCCAGCAGCCAAGAGTGGCGGGGCTTACTGGAGACCCAGTACTTC.

In its sample, this clonotype was seen a few times. J is TRBJ2-3 and V is TRBV5-1, with TRBD2 matching over 9 bases. The germline V gene has CDR1 SGHRS and CDR2 YFSETQ. V lost 4 bases and J lost 5; bases outside the gene matches: 5. The CDR3 consists of 14 residues. The CDR3 DNA sequence: TGCGCCAGCAGCCTTACAGCGGGGGGAGATACGCAGTATTTT. Translated, it gives CASSLTAGGDTQYF.

This clonotype was detected a few times. The J gene is TRBJ2-5, the V gene TRBV7-8; 8 bases fit TRBD2. CDR3 size: 16 residues. The trim removed 5 bases at V and 3 bases at J, leaving 11 bases unmatched. Germline values: CDR1 SGHVS, CDR2 FQNEAQ. CDR3 region: CASSLESGSNEETQYF. The CDR3 DNA follows: TGTGCCAGCAGCCTAGAAAGCGGGAGTAACGAAGAGACCCAGTACTTC.